The 24 T cell receptor beta chains below come from one sample, sequenced in a study of T cell repertoires in cytomegalovirus infection. The antigens for these receptors are not known. A single record per CDR3 protein comes from TCRdb applying MiXCR to the reads. Of hundreds of thousands of distinct CDR3 sequences listed, around a third were seen once; the top ten hold around a sixth. The specimen was cultured PBMCs, collected from culture after CMV antigen stimulation. These receptors came from a human donor in good health (CMV status not recorded). Some clones in this sample may be carry-over from other donors' samples.

This clonotype has just a few counts. The chain employs TRBV27 and TRBJ1-5, with TRBD1 matching 8 bases. CDR1 MNHEY and CDR2 SMNVEV come from the germline V gene (reference sequence). J was trimmed by 6 bases and V by 5 bases; bases with no gene match: 6. This CDR3 has 14 residues. This CDR3 is CASSRQGKVQPQHF. In DNA form, the CDR3 reads TGTGCCAGCAGTAGACAGGGGAAGGTTCAGCCCCAGCATTTT.

Ten or more counts support this clonotype. This chain joins TRBV7-9 and TRBJ1-5; the D gene is possibly TRBD1 (6 bases). Trimming pared 4 bases from V and 2 bases from J, leaving 15 bases between. The CDR3 sequence is 16 residues long. Germline lookup yields CDR1 SEHNR and CDR2 FQNEAQ (reference sequence). The CDR3 reads CASSSTEGGGNQPQHF. The CDR3 nucleotides are TGTGCCAGCAGCTCGACGGAAGGGGGGGGCAATCAGCCCCAGCATTTT. The whole variable domain, filled in from reference TRBV7-9 and TRBJ1-5, reads DTGVSQNPRHKITKRGQNVTFRCDPISEHNRLYWYRQTLGQGPEFLTYFQNEAQLEKSRLLSDRFSAERPKGSFSTLEIQRTEQGDSAMYLCASSSTEGGGNQPQHFGDGTRLSIL.

This chain uses TRBV7-2 with TRBJ2-1; maybe TRBD1 (6 bases). Germline V gene lookup returns CDR1 SGHTA and CDR2 FQGNSA. V was pared by 5 bases and J by 0 bases, with 20 bases between. The CDR3 sequence is 18 residues long. The CDR3 is CASSPGPGHPGSYNEQFF. The CDR3 DNA sequence: TGTGCCAGCAGCCCGGGACCGGGACATCCCGGCTCCTACAATGAGCAGTTCTTC.

The chain recombines TRBV7-2 with TRBJ1-5, with D uncertain. The V end lost 1 base, the J end lost 4 bases, and 11 bases lay between the germline ends. CDR3 length: 15 amino acids. The germline V gene encodes CDR1 SGHTA and CDR2 FQGNSA. The CDR3 is CASSLDILGNQPQHF. The CDR3 DNA reads TGTGCCAGCAGCTTAGATATCCTAGGGAATCAGCCCCAGCATTTT.

The chain is built from TRBV7-8 and TRBJ1-1, with TRBD1 matching over 10 bases. This CDR3 contains 21 residues. V lost 1 base, J lost 0 bases, and 17 bases stayed unmatched. Germline V gene lookup returns CDR1 SGHVS and CDR2 FQNEAQ. Written as DNA, the CDR3 is TGTGCCAGCAGCTTAGTCCGGGTCGGGGTGTGGGACAGGGGAGTGAACACTGAAGCTTTCTTT. Translated, it gives CASSLVRVGVWDRGVNTEAFF.

This chain uses TRBV20-1 with TRBJ2-1; D may be TRBD1 or TRBD2 (5 bases each). The V and J ends lost 3 bases and 12 bases respectively, with 15 bases between them. Germline V CDR1 and CDR2: DFQATT, SNEGSKA (reference sequence). The CDR3 extends over 12 amino acids. CDR3 sequence: CSASAPGSRQFF. The CDR3 coding sequence is TGCAGTGCTAGTGCCCCAGGGAGCCGGCAGTTCTTC.

This clonotype was recorded many times. The J gene is TRBJ2-1, the V gene TRBV7-2, with 11 bases aligning to TRBD2. V trimming: 2 bases; J trimming: 6 bases; junction bases outside the gene matches: 3. The CDR3 has 15 amino acids. CDR1 SGHTA and CDR2 FQGNSA come from the germline V gene. The CDR3 reads CASSLILAGGNEQFF. CDR3 nucleotides: TGTGCCAGCAGCTTAATTCTAGCGGGAGGCAATGAGCAGTTCTTC.

The V and J genes are TRBV11-3 and TRBJ2-4, with D possibly matching TRBD2 (5 bases). This CDR3 comprises 14 residues. Germline V gives CDR1 SGHNT, CDR2 YENEEA. V was clipped by 1 base and J by 6 bases, with 10 bases between them. This CDR3 is CASSLGLRGNIQYF. In DNA, the CDR3 is TGTGCCAGCAGCTTAGGGCTCCGGGGAAACATTCAGTACTTC.

This clonotype was counted a few times. The chain carries TRBV7-2 and TRBJ2-1; no firm D call. The CDR3 runs 14 residues. CDR1 and CDR2 from the germline V gene are SGHTA and FQGNSA. Trimming removed 1 base from V and 6 bases from J, with 10 bases in between. CDR3 DNA: TGTGCCAGCAGCTTAGTCCTAGACCCCAATGAGCAGTTCTTC. Translating gives CASSLVLDPNEQFF.

The sample holds a few counts of this clonotype. V usage is TRBV12-3 or TRBV12-4 and J usage is TRBJ2-3; TRBD2 matches at 7 bases. The ends lost 6 bases at V and 3 bases at J; junction bases unmatched: 9. The CDR3 is 15 amino acids. The CDR3 bases are TGTGCCAGCAGGGACATTTGGGGAGGGACAGATACGCAGTATTTT. It codes for CASRDIWGGTDTQYF.

Comment on this clonotype: Given a much more abundant clone one base away, this may be a read error. A read error is likely, as this CDR3 ends without the conserved phenylalanine or tryptophan. The rearrangement links TRBV2 to TRBJ2-1; 9 bases fit TRBD2. Germline assignment: CDR1 SNHLY and CDR2 FYNNEI. CDR3 size: 13 residues. V lost 8 bases, J lost 3 bases, and 2 bases stayed unmatched. In DNA, the CDR3 is TGTGCCAGCCTAGCGGGGTTCTACAATGAGCAGTTCCTC. It codes for CASLAGFYNEQFL.

Notes on this clonotype: This may be a read error: a much more frequent sequence differs by one nucleotide. This chain uses TRBV7-2 with TRBJ1-2, with 7 bases that match TRBD1. The CDR3 spans 15 residues. Germline V gene sequence: CDR1 SGHTA, CDR2 FQGNSA. The CDR3: CASSPEAGQSYDYTF. The CDR3 DNA is TGTGCCAGCAGCCCGGAGGCGGGACAGAGCTATGACTACACCTTC.

V is TRBV7-9 and J is TRBJ2-2, with TRBD2 matching over 7 bases. Germline CDR1 SEHNR, CDR2 FQNEAQ (reference sequence). V shed 5 bases, J shed 0 bases, and the junction held 18 bases outside the gene matches. The CDR3 runs 20 residues. The CDR3, as DNA: TGTGCCAGCAGCACCCGACGCGAGACTAGCAGAATTACGAACACCGGGGAGCTGTTTTTT. It translates to CASSTRRETSRITNTGELFF.

The chain links TRBV5-6 to TRBJ1-1; TRBD1 might be the D (5 bases). Germline CDR1 SGHDT, CDR2 YYEEEE. The CDR3 is made up of 15 amino acids. Trimming shortened V by 2 bases and J by 6 bases, and 17 bases separated the two germline ends. The DNA for the CDR3 is TGTGCCAGCAGCTTTAGGGGAATAACTCCCGCTGAAGCTTTCTTT. This codes for CASSFRGITPAEAFF.

This clonotype has a handful of counts. The V and J genes are TRBV7-8 and TRBJ2-5; D tentatively reads TRBD1 or TRBD2 (5 bases each). Germline-derived CDR1 and CDR2 are SGHVS and FQNEAQ. V was shortened by 5 bases and J by 0 bases, with 25 bases between the two germline ends. This CDR3 has 19 amino acids. The CDR3 sequence: CASSASRTLGPRDQETQYF. CDR3 in DNA: TGTGCCAGCAGCGCAAGTCGGACACTGGGACCACGGGACCAAGAGACCCAGTACTTC.

The rearrangement joins TRBV6-2 or TRBV6-3 to TRBJ2-1; TRBD2 matches 10 bases. The germline CDR1 and CDR2 sequences are MNHEY and SVGEGT. V trimming: 4 bases; J trimming: 0 bases; junction bases outside the gene matches: 15. CDR3 length: 20 amino acids. In DNA form, the CDR3 reads TGTGCCAGCAGTTTTGCAGGAGGGCTAGCGGGAGCCCACTCCTACAATGAGCAGTTCTTC. Translated: CASSFAGGLAGAHSYNEQFF.

The gene calls are TRBV19 and TRBJ1-2; 8 bases are a match to TRBD1. CDR1 and CDR2 (germline): LNHDA, SQIVND (reference sequence). V trimming: 5 bases; J trimming: 4 bases; junction bases outside the gene matches: 15. The CDR3 sequence is 17 residues long. The CDR3 sequence: CASSLKDRAPAGYGYTF. DNA for the CDR3: TGTGCCAGTAGTTTGAAGGACAGGGCCCCAGCAGGCTATGGCTACACCTTC.

This clonotype showed up many times. The chain joins TRBV7-2 to TRBJ2-7; D is uncertain. Germline CDR1 is SGHTA and CDR2 is FQGNSA. V lost 2 bases and J 7 bases, leaving 9 bases between the germline ends. This CDR3 is built from 12 residues. CDR3 sequence: CASSLTSREQYF. DNA for the CDR3: TGTGCCAGCAGCTTAACTTCTAGGGAGCAGTACTTC.

This rearrangement joins TRBV19 to TRBJ1-1; TRBD1 agrees at 8 bases. The V gene's germline CDR1 is LNHDA and CDR2 SQIVND (reference sequence). Trimming cost V 5 bases and J 0 bases; bases outside gene matches: 2. CDR3 length: 14 residues. CDR3 nucleotides: TGTGCCAGTAGTCAACAGGGGGTGAACACTGAAGCTTTCTTT. It specifies CASSQQGVNTEAFF.

The table lists this clonotype with many counts. The chain uses TRBV11-2 and TRBJ2-5; 8 bases line up with TRBD1. The J segment lost 1 base and the V segment lost 1 base, leaving 11 bases of the junction unmatched. This CDR3 is built from 18 residues. Germline-derived CDR1 and CDR2 are SGHAT and FQNNGV. CDR3 amino acids: CASSLGRGRGQAQETQYF. DNA of the CDR3: TGTGCCAGCAGCTTAGGGAGGGGCAGGGGGCAGGCCCAAGAGACCCAGTACTTC.

This clonotype was seen more than once but under ten times. V usage is TRBV6-6 and J usage is TRBJ2-7; the D gene is possibly TRBD2 (6 bases). V was cut by 10 bases and J by 5 bases, with 18 bases left in between. Germline V lookup: CDR1 MNHNY, CDR2 SVGAGI (reference sequence). CDR3 length: 13 amino acids. This CDR3 is CATRRRGSHEQYF. The CDR3 region has the DNA TGTGCCACCCGACGGAGGGGTTCCCACGAGCAGTACTTC.

The chain couples TRBV27 to TRBJ2-7; TRBD2 aligns across 10 bases. The ends lost 3 bases at V and 5 bases at J; junction bases unmatched: 7. CDR3 size: 15 residues. Germline CDR1 is MNHEY and CDR2 is SMNVEV (reference sequence). This chain's CDR3 is CASSFVTSGIHEQYF. CDR3 coding DNA: TGTGCCAGCAGTTTTGTTACTAGCGGGATCCACGAGCAGTACTTC.

The chain employs TRBV19 and TRBJ2-1; tentative D call: TRBD1 (5 bases). V was cut by 2 bases and J by 9 bases, with 8 bases left in between. Germline V gene data show CDR1 as LNHDA and CDR2 as SQIVND (reference sequence). The CDR3 is made up of 12 amino acids. The CDR3 here is CASSILGVEQFF. CDR3 nucleotide sequence: TGTGCCAGTAGTATATTAGGGGTTGAGCAGTTCTTC.

This clonotype came up many times. The rearrangement uses TRBV7-8 and TRBJ2-3, with D possibly being TRBD2 (7 bases). The CDR3 spans 19 residues. Per the germline V gene, CDR1 is SGHVS and CDR2 is FQNEAQ. The ends were cut back, 4 bases at V and 1 base at J, with 24 bases in the middle. The CDR3 is CASSWGAGYRDYRTDTQYF. CDR3 nucleotides: TGTGCCAGCAGCTGGGGGGCAGGGTACCGGGACTACCGCACAGATACGCAGTATTTT.